The 16 T cell receptor beta chains listed next were all sequenced from one sample in a study of blood T cell repertoires in COVID-19. The table came from immunoSEQ multiplex PCR; TCRdb's copy has only in-frame clones and leaves some out. The top ten clones hold under 6% of a sample with 320,000 or so clones, 80% to 90% of them seen once. The sequenced material came from PBMCs or T cells enriched from blood (not recorded which). The receptors shown here come from a man younger than 40 who had recovered from COVID-19.

The CDR3 loop is CASSPTQGNNEQFF. The DNA of the CDR3 is TGTGCCAGCTCACCAACCCAGGGAAACAATGAGCAGTTCTTC. The chain recombines TRBV18 with TRBJ2-1, with D perhaps TRBD1 (5 bases). The CDR3 length is 14 residues. CDR1 is KGHSH, CDR2 LQKENI, per germline. Trimming took 2 bases from V and 5 from J, leaving 10 bases between them. The whole variable domain, remainder taken from reference TRBV18 and TRBJ2-1, is NAGVMQNPRHLVRRRGQEARLRCSPMKGHSHVYWYRQLPEEGLKFMVYLQKENIIDESGMPKERFSAEFPKEGPSILRIQQVVRGDSAAYFCASSPTQGNNEQFFGPGTRLTVL.

V is TRBV5-1 and J is TRBJ1-2; possible D gene TRBD1, 6 bases. This CDR3 comprises 14 residues. Germline values: CDR1 SGHRS, CDR2 YFSETQ. V was shortened by 6 bases and J by 0 bases, with 12 bases between the two germline ends. The CDR3 DNA sequence: TGCGCCAGCACCAGGGACACTTCTAACTATGGCTACACCTTC. Translating gives CASTRDTSNYGYTF.

The chain joins TRBV7-9 to TRBJ1-4, with 11 nucleotides matching TRBD1. J was trimmed by 6 bases and V by 5 bases; bases with no gene match: 2. This CDR3 has 14 amino acids. The germline V gene has CDR1 SEHNR and CDR2 FQNEAQ (reference sequence). In nucleotides, the CDR3 is TGTGCCAGCAGCGCGGGACAGGGGGATGAAAAACTGTTTTTT. The encoded protein is CASSAGQGDEKLFF.

The chain employs TRBV6-5 and TRBJ1-2; 7 bases are shared with TRBD1. This CDR3 is 14 amino acids long. Germline V gene lookup returns CDR1 MNHEY and CDR2 SVGAGI. V shed 8 bases and J 4 bases; nucleotides not matched to a gene: 10. The CDR3 protein is CASGLTGTLYGYTF. In DNA, the CDR3 is TGTGCCAGCGGCCTGACAGGGACCCTCTATGGCTACACCTTC.

This chain connects TRBV5-1 to TRBJ1-6; 7 bases agree with TRBD1. Germline trimming cut 0 bases from V and 6 bases from J; bases unmatched to any gene: 3. The CDR3 covers 15 residues. Looked up from germline, CDR1 is SGHRS and CDR2 is YFSETQ. The CDR3 bases are TGCGCCAGCAGCTTGGGGGACAGTTCTAATTCACCCCTCCACTTT. It codes for CASSLGDSSNSPLHF.

This sequence joins TRBV2 and TRBJ1-1; D is uncertain. The CDR3 has 10 amino acids. Deletions cut 3 bases from V and 11 bases from J, with 7 bases between. The germline gives CDR1 SNHLY, CDR2 FYNNEI. This chain's CDR3 is CASSDVSAFF. The CDR3 region has the DNA TGTGCCAGCAGTGACGTTTCGGCTTTCTTT.

The gene calls are TRBV6-5 and TRBJ1-2; D not certain. This CDR3 has 12 amino acids. The V gene lost 8 bases and the J gene lost 1 base, with 8 bases spanning the gap. Germline loops: CDR1 MNHEY, CDR2 SVGAGI. In nucleotides, the CDR3 is TGTGCCAGCGCTGGCGGTAACTATGGCTACACCTTC. Translated, it gives CASAGGNYGYTF.

The V and J genes are TRBV6-6 and TRBJ1-2; D is possibly TRBD1 (6 bases). The CDR3 length is 14 residues. Germline-derived CDR1 and CDR2 are MNHNY and SVGAGI (reference sequence). V was shortened by 4 bases and J by 7 bases, with 16 bases between the two germline ends. The CDR3 spells CASSSDSALRGYTF. The CDR3 DNA reads TGTGCCAGCAGTTCGGACAGCGCCCTGCGTGGCTACACCTTC.

The chain joins TRBV6-5 to TRBJ1-3, with D tentatively TRBD1 (6 bases). Germline assignment: CDR1 MNHEY and CDR2 SVGAGI. This CDR3 is 15 amino acids long. Trimming stripped 0 bases from V and 4 bases from J, with 10 bases between. The CDR3 region is CASSYSGGRGNTIYF. CDR3 bases: TGTGCCAGCAGTTACTCGGGGGGGCGAGGAAACACCATATATTTT.

This chain links TRBV29-1 with TRBJ2-3; possible D gene TRBD2, 5 bases. CDR3 length: 11 residues. CDR1 and CDR2 from the germline V gene are SQVTM and ANQGSEA. The V end lost 7 bases, the J end lost 5 bases, and 10 bases lay between the germline ends. The CDR3 loop is CSGNSEDTQYF. The CDR3 DNA reads TGCAGCGGTAATAGCGAAGATACGCAGTATTTT.

The rearrangement links TRBV4-1 to TRBJ1-6; possible D gene TRBD1, 5 bases. The CDR3 covers 20 residues. V was cut by 1 base and J by 4 bases, with 23 bases left in between. The germline V gene has CDR1 MGHRA and CDR2 YSYEKL. The CDR3 loop reads CASSQAIGRQGGIYNSPLHF. The CDR3 DNA is TGCGCCAGCAGCCAAGCCATTGGGAGGCAGGGAGGCATTTATAATTCACCCCTCCACTTT.

This clone was seen only a few times. This chain links TRBV6-5 with TRBJ2-7, with 8 bases aligning to TRBD1. V gave up 5 bases and J gave up 1 base; unmatched junction bases: 4. The germline V gene encodes CDR1 MNHEY and CDR2 SVGAGI. The CDR3 is made up of 14 amino acids. The CDR3 loop reads CASSTYRGSYEQYF. In nucleotides, the CDR3 is TGTGCCAGCAGTACGTACAGGGGGTCCTACGAGCAGTACTTC.

The chain links TRBV28 to TRBJ2-7; the D is unclear. V lost 2 bases to trimming and J lost 6 bases, with 17 bases between them. The CDR3 covers 15 residues. CDR1 and CDR2 from the germline V gene are MDHEN and SYDVKM. The CDR3 is CASSLLSLLSSEQYF. The CDR3 DNA follows: TGTGCCAGCAGTTTACTAAGTCTCCTTTCTAGCGAGCAGTACTTC.

This clone was seen only a few times. The chain combines TRBV18 with TRBJ1-2, with 9 nucleotides matching TRBD1. The length of the CDR3 is 14 residues. Germline lookup yields CDR1 KGHSH and CDR2 LQKENI. Trimming cost V 5 bases and J 6 bases; bases outside gene matches: 7. This CDR3 is CASSTTGGLNGYTF. The DNA of the CDR3 is TGTGCCAGCTCAACGACAGGGGGATTAAATGGCTACACCTTC.

For the CDR3, the DNA is TGTGCCAGCAGTTCCCCCGGGACAGGGCGCGCTGAAGCTTTCTTT. Protein product: CASSSPGTGRAEAFF. The genes are TRBV28 and TRBJ1-1; 9 positions match TRBD1. Germline V gene lookup returns CDR1 MDHEN and CDR2 SYDVKM. The ends lost 4 bases at V and 6 bases at J; junction bases unmatched: 9. The CDR3 covers 15 residues.

J is TRBJ2-1 and V is TRBV6-5, with 8 nucleotides matching TRBD1. Germline V CDR1 and CDR2: MNHEY, SVGAGI. Losses at the gene ends were 6 bases for V and 8 bases for J; bases not matched to a gene: 12. This CDR3 region has 15 residues. The CDR3, as DNA: TGTGCCAGCAGCTTCGGGACAGGAAAAATCCATGAGCAGTTCTTC. This sequence encodes CASSFGTGKIHEQFF.